This T cell receptor beta chain was identified during a study of blood T cell repertoires in COVID-19. Study-wide context: Sites in the United States, Italy and Spain provided acute and convalescent COVID-19 samples. The cDNA or gDNA used as material had been derived from T cells, B-cell-depleted T cells, or PBMCs.

In the authors' methods: Reference gene primer amplification yielded estimated nucleated cell counts. Assay: immunoSEQ multiplex PCR; the TCRdb copy retains only in-frame clones and omits some. Clone size and V and J calls were adopted from that table, with D and trimming inferred from the DNA. The sample consists of about 310,000 clones, around 86% of them appearing once. The CDR3 is 20 amino acids. V dropped 3 bases and J dropped 2; count of bases not matched to a gene: 17. Looked up from germline, CDR1 is MDHEN and CDR2 is SYDVKM. The sequencing sample was made of peripheral blood. The chain joins TRBV28 to TRBJ1-4; 8 nucleotides line up with TRBD1. The receptor was isolated from a man in his fifties with active or convalescent COVID-19. The CDR3 nucleotides read TGTGCCAGCAGTTTTGATTTGCGAGGACAGGGATTATTGACTAATGAAAAACTGTTTTTT. Its translation: CASSFDLRGQGLLTNEKLFF.